This passage covers 19 T cell receptor beta chains from one sample sequenced in a study of cytomegalovirus exposure and HLA in healthy donors. The primer mix had 60 Vbeta and 13 Jbeta primers. TCRdb keeps only in-frame clones here, not all; method: immunoSEQ multiplex PCR. Here the sample spans about 140,000 clones, 60% to 85% being singletons. Source material: PBMCs. All receptors derive from a man younger than 30 in good health and CMV-seronegative.

This clone was picked up many times. This chain joins TRBV2 and TRBJ1-1, with 10 bases that match TRBD1. V was pared by 11 bases and J by 2 bases, with 14 bases of the junction left unmatched. This CDR3 is built from 16 residues. CDR1 and CDR2 (germline): SNHLY, FYNNEI. The CDR3 DNA follows: TGTGCCGGGAAGCGGGACAGGGGAATTAGAAACACTGAAGCTTTCTTT. It specifies CAGKRDRGIRNTEAFF. Full variable domain (missing parts from reference TRBV2 and TRBJ1-1): EPEVTQTPSHQVTQMGQEVILRCVPISNHLYFYWYRQILGQKVEFLVSFYNNEISEKSEIFDDQFSVERPDGSNFTLKIRSTKLEDSAMYFCAGKRDRGIRNTEAFFGQGTRLTVV.

This clone occurred a few times. J is TRBJ1-2 and V is TRBV7-2; 7 nucleotides line up with TRBD1. Germline loops: CDR1 SGHTA, CDR2 FQGNSA. This CDR3 has 12 residues. J gave up 9 bases and V 5 bases, and 6 bases lay outside the gene matches. In DNA form, the CDR3 reads TGTGCCAGCAGCCCTGGACAGGCCCGCTACACCTTC. Translation: CASSPGQARYTF.

The J gene is TRBJ1-1, the V gene TRBV7-9; unclear D gene. CDR3 length: 15 residues. The germline V and J ends were trimmed by 2 bases and 4 bases, with 14 bases remaining between them. In germline, CDR1 is SEHNR, CDR2 FQNEAQ (reference sequence). The CDR3 loop is CASSLFNGRSTEAFF. As DNA, the CDR3 is TGTGCCAGCAGCTTATTTAATGGAAGGAGCACTGAAGCTTTCTTT.

In DNA, the CDR3 is TGTGCCAGCAGTGAATACCCTCCCGGGACAGGGGGCGGCGAGCAGTACTTC. Translating it yields CASSEYPPGTGGGEQYF. J is TRBJ2-7 and V is TRBV25-1; 12 bases agree with TRBD1. The CDR3 length is 17 residues. Germline V gene lookup returns CDR1 MGHDK and CDR2 SYGVNS. With V trimmed by 0 bases and J by 6 bases, 9 bases remained unmatched.

This chain uses TRBV14 with TRBJ2-7, with 8 bases that match TRBD2. The CDR3 consists of 15 residues. Germline lookup yields CDR1 SGHDN and CDR2 FVKESK. With 4 bases clipped from V and 3 bases from J, the junction kept 8 bases outside the gene matches. The CDR3 reads CASSRGTSQVYEQYF. The CDR3 region has the DNA TGTGCCAGCAGCCGAGGGACTAGTCAGGTCTACGAGCAGTACTTC.

The chain carries TRBV7-3 and TRBJ2-1, with D perhaps matching TRBD1 (7 bases). V was shortened by 0 bases and J by 4 bases, with 13 bases between the two germline ends. This CDR3 spans 16 amino acids. The germline V gene has CDR1 SGHTA and CDR2 FQGTGA. The chain's CDR3 is CASSLTSGQVYNEQFF. The CDR3 DNA reads as TGTGCCAGCAGCTTAACTAGCGGACAGGTTTACAATGAGCAGTTCTTC.

The chain has TRBV27 and TRBJ2-1, with 10 bases lining up with TRBD1. Unmatched junction bases numbered 7, after V lost 6 bases and J lost 5 bases. Per germline, CDR1 MNHEY and CDR2 SMNVEV (reference sequence). The CDR3 covers 15 residues. CDR3 nucleotide sequence: TGTGCCAGCAGCCGAGCCGGGACAGGGGACAATGAGCAGTTCTTC. It yields the protein CASSRAGTGDNEQFF.

This clone came up a few times. This chain uses TRBV7-9 with TRBJ2-3, with TRBD2 identical over 13 bases. The germline gives CDR1 SEHNR, CDR2 FQNEAQ (reference sequence). The V and J ends lost 5 bases and 2 bases, in that order; junction bases with no gene match: 4. The CDR3 runs to 16 residues. DNA of the CDR3: TGTGCCAGCAGCACTAGCGGGAGGGCCCTCACAGATACGCAGTATTTT. Its protein product is CASSTSGRALTDTQYF.

V gene TRBV6-1 combines with J gene TRBJ1-2; maybe TRBD1 (5 bases). The CDR3 runs to 13 residues. Germline-derived CDR1 and CDR2 are MNHNS and SASEGT. The V gene lost 6 bases and the J gene lost 4 bases, with 12 bases spanning the gap. The CDR3 DNA sequence: TGTGCCAGCAGACCGGGGGGAGGCTATGGCTACACCTTC. Translated, it gives CASRPGGGYGYTF.

The chain links TRBV2 to TRBJ2-5, with TRBD2 matching over 10 bases. The ends lost 6 bases at V and 4 bases at J; junction bases unmatched: 5. CDR1 is SNHLY and CDR2 is FYNNEI in the germline V gene. The CDR3 totals 14 residues. The CDR3 sequence is CASRQAGGLETQYF. In DNA form, the CDR3 reads TGTGCCAGCAGACAAGCGGGAGGGCTAGAGACCCAGTACTTC.

This clone was seen once. CDR3 coding DNA: TGTGCCAGCAGCTCAGGGGCGGAGTACACTGAAGCTTTCTTT. This codes for CASSSGAEYTEAFF. This sequence joins TRBV7-2 and TRBJ1-1; D might be TRBD1 (6 bases). This CDR3 spans 14 amino acids. V lost 4 bases to trimming and J lost 3 bases, with 12 bases between them. Germline CDR1 and CDR2: SGHTA and FQGNSA.

The chain couples TRBV9 to TRBJ2-7; D is unclear. V was trimmed by 0 bases and J by 3 bases, leaving 16 bases between them. Germline CDR1 SGDLS, CDR2 YYNGEE. The CDR3 loop spans 16 amino acids. In DNA, the CDR3 is TGTGCCAGCAGCGTAGGAGTCGTAGTTCCTGACTACGAGCAGTACTTC. It codes for CASSVGVVVPDYEQYF.

This rearrangement joins TRBV28 to TRBJ2-5, with 9 bases that match TRBD2. Germline V gene data show CDR1 as MDHEN and CDR2 as SYDVKM. The J segment lost 2 bases and the V segment lost 5 bases, leaving 6 bases of the junction unmatched. The CDR3 loop spans 15 amino acids. Here the CDR3 DNA reads TGTGCCAGCAGTCCCGGACTAGCGCCGCAAGAGACCCAGTACTTC. It codes for CASSPGLAPQETQYF.

The CDR3 sequence: CASSRPGYEQYF. CDR3 DNA: TGTGCCAGCAGCCGACCGGGCTACGAGCAGTACTTC. The rearrangement uses TRBV11-3 and TRBJ2-7; unclear D gene. The CDR3 is 12 amino acids. Germline lookup yields CDR1 SGHNT and CDR2 YENEEA. V was trimmed by 5 bases and J by 3 bases, leaving 8 bases between them.

The chain links TRBV29-1 to TRBJ2-1; 12 positions agree with TRBD2. V lost 7 bases and J lost 2; bases outside the gene matches: 9. This CDR3 region has 16 residues. Germline CDR1 and CDR2: SQVTM and ANQGSEA. CDR3 loop: CSATPSSGGAYNEQFF. The CDR3 DNA reads TGCAGCGCCACGCCTTCTAGCGGGGGGGCCTACAATGAGCAGTTCTTC.

V gene TRBV5-1 combines with J gene TRBJ1-5; no definite D call. The CDR3 has 15 amino acids. Germline V CDR1 and CDR2: SGHRS, YFSETQ. V was pared by 0 bases and J by 1 base, with 8 bases between. The CDR3 protein is CASSLDGKSNQPQHF. The CDR3 bases are TGCGCCAGCAGCTTGGACGGGAAAAGCAATCAGCCCCAGCATTTT.

The chain is built from TRBV7-9 and TRBJ2-5; D remains unclear. The end of the DNA is better explained by TRBJ2-7, so the J call may be wrong. The CDR3 has 16 residues. Per the germline V gene, CDR1 is SEHNR and CDR2 is FQNEAQ (reference sequence). CDR3 in amino acids: CASSSQTADKTYEQYF. The DNA of the CDR3 is TGTGCCAGCAGCTCCCAAACGGCAGACAAGACCTACGAGCAGTACTTC.

J is TRBJ2-2 and V is TRBV7-3, with a weak D call TRBD1 (6 bases). Between the trimmed V and J ends, which lost 4 bases and 0 bases, there was a span of 18 bases. CDR3 length: 18 amino acids. Germline V lookup: CDR1 SGHTA, CDR2 FQGTGA. CDR3 nucleotides: TGTGCCAGCAGCTCCTCCTTAGACAGGTTTACGAACACCGGGGAGCTGTTTTTT. It is translated as CASSSSLDRFTNTGELFF.

V is TRBV7-9 and J is TRBJ1-1; D is unresolved. Germline CDR1 is SEHNR and CDR2 is FQNEAQ (reference sequence). V was trimmed by 4 bases and J by 1 base, leaving 16 bases between them. The CDR3 contains 16 residues. The chain's CDR3 is CASSSPLGTRNTEAFF. The CDR3 DNA is TGTGCCAGCAGCTCGCCGTTGGGAACTAGGAACACTGAAGCTTTCTTT.